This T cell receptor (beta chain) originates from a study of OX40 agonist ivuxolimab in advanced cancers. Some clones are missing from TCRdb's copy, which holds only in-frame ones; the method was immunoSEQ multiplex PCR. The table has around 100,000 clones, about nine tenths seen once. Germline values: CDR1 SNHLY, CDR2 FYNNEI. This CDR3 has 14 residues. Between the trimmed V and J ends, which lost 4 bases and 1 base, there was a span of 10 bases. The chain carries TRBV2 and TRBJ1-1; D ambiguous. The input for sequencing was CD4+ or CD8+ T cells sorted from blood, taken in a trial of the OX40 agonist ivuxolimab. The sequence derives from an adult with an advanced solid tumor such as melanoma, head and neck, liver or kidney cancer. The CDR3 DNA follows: TGTGCCAGCAGTGTCAGAAACACGAACACTGAAGCTTTCTTT. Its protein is CASSVRNTNTEAFF. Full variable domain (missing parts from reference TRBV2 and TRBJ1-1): EPEVTQTPSHQVTQMGQEVILRCVPISNHLYFYWYRQILGQKVEFLVSFYNNEISEKSEIFDDQFSVERPDGSNFTLKIRSTKLEDSAMYFCASSVRNTNTEAFFGQGTRLTVV.